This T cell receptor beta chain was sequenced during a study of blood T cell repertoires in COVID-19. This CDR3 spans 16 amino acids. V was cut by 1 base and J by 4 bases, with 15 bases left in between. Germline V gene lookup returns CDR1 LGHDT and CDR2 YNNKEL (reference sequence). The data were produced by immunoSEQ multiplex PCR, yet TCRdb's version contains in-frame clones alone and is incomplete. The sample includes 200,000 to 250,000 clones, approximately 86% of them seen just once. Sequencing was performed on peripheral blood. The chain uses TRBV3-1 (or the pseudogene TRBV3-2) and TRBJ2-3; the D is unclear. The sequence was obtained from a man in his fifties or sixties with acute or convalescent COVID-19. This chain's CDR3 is CASSQASGILADTQYF. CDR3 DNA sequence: TGTGCCAGCAGCCAAGCGTCAGGAATATTGGCAGATACGCAGTATTTT.